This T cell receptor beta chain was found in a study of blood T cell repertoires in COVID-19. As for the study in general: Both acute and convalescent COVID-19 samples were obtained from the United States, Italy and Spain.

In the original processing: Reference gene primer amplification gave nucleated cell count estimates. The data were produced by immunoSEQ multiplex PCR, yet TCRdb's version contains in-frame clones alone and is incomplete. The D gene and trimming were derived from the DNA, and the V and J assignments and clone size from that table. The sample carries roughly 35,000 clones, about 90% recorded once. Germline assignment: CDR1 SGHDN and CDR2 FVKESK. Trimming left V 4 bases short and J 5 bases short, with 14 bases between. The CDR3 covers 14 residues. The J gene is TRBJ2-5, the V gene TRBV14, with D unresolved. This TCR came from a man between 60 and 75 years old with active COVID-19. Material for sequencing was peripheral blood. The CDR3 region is CASSPSPVRETQYF. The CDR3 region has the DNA TGTGCCAGCAGCCCATCGCCCGTACGGGAGACCCAGTACTTC.